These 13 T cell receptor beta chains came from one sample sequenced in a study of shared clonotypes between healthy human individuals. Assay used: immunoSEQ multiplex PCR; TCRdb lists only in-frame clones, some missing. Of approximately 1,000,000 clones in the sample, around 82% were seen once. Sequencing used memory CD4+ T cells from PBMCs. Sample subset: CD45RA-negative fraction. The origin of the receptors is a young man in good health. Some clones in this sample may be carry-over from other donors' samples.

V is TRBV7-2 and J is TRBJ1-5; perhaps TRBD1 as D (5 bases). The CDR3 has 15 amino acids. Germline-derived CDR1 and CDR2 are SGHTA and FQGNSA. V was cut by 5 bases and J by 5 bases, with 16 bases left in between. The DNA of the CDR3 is TGTGCCAGCAGCCCCGAGGCGGGACCCCATCAGCCCCAGCATTTT. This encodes CASSPEAGPHQPQHF.

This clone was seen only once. The CDR3 protein is CASSPGLAGGGTGELFF. Written as DNA, the CDR3 is TGTGCCAGCAGCCCGGGTCTAGCGGGAGGCGGTACCGGGGAGCTGTTTTTT. The chain is built from TRBV9 and TRBJ2-2, with TRBD2 identical over 11 bases. Germline CDR1 reads SGDLS; CDR2 reads YYNGEE. The CDR3 is 17 residues long. With 4 bases clipped from V and 5 bases from J, the junction kept 10 bases outside the gene matches.

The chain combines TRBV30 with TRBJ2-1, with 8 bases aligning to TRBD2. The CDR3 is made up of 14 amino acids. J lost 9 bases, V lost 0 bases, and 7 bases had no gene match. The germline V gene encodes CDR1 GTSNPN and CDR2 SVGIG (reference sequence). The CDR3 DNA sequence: TGTGCCTGGAGTGTATTGCGGGGGGTGGGTGAGCAGTTCTTC. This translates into CAWSVLRGVGEQFF.

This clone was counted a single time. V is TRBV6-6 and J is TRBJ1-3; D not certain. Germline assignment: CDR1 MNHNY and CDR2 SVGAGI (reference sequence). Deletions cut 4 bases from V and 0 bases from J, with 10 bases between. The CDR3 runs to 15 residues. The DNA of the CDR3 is TGTGCCAGCAGTTTAGGTTGGCTCTCTGGAAACACCATATATTTT. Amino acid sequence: CASSLGWLSGNTIYF.

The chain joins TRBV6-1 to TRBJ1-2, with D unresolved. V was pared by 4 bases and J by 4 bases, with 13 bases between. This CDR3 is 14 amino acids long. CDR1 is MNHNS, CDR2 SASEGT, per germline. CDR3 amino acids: CASSGIGSAYGYTF. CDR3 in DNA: TGTGCCAGCAGTGGAATAGGGTCGGCCTATGGCTACACCTTC.

The CDR3 region has the DNA TGTGCCAGCAGCCTGAAACAGGGCAGGCAGCCCCAGCATTTT. Its protein is CASSLKQGRQPQHF. The chain is built from TRBV5-8 and TRBJ1-5; a possible D gene is TRBD1 (6 bases). V dropped 4 bases and J dropped 7 bases, with 15 bases sitting between them. Germline loops: CDR1 SGHTS, CDR2 YDEGEE. The CDR3 extends over 14 amino acids.

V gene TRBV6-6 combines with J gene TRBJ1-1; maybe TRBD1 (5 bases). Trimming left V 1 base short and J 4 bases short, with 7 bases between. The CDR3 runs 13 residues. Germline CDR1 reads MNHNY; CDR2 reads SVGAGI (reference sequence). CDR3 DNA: TGTGCCAGCAGTTACTACGGGGGCACTGAAGCTTTCTTT. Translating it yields CASSYYGGTEAFF.

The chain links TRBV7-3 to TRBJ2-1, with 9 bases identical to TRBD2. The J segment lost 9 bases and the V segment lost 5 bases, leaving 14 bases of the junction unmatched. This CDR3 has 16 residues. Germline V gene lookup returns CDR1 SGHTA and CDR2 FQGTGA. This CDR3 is CASSPLLGVAGVEQFF. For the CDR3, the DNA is TGTGCCAGCAGCCCCCTGTTAGGAGTAGCGGGAGTTGAGCAGTTCTTC.

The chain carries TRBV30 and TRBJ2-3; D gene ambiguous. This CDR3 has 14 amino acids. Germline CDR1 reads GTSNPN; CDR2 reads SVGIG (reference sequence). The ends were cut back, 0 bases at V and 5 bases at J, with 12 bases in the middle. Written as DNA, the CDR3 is TGTGCCTGGAGTGTGGGCACCAAAGGAGATACGCAGTATTTT. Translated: CAWSVGTKGDTQYF.

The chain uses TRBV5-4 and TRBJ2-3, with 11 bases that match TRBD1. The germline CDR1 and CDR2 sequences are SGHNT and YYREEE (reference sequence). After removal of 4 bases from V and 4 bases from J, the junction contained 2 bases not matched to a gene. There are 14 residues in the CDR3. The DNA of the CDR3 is TGTGCCAGCAGCCGGACAGGGGGCGCAGATACGCAGTATTTT. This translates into CASSRTGGADTQYF.

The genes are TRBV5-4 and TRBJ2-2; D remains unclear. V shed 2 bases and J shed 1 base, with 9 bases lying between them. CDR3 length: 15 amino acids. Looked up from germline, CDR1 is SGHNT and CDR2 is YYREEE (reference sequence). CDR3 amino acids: CASSLSAGNTGELFF. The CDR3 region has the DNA TGTGCCAGCAGCTTATCGGCAGGGAACACCGGGGAGCTGTTTTTT. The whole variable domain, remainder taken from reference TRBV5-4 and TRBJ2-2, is ETGVTQSPTHLIKTRGQQVTLRCSSQSGHNTVSWYQQALGQGPQFIFQYYREEENGRGNFPPRFSGLQFPNYSSELNVNALELDDSALYLCASSLSAGNTGELFFGEGSRLTVL.

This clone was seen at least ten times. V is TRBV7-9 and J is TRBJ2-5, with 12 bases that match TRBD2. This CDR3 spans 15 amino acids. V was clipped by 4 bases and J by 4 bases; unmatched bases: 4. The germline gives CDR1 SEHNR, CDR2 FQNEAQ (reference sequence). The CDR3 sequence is CASSSGLAGLETQYF. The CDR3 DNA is TGTGCCAGCAGCTCCGGACTAGCGGGATTAGAGACCCAGTACTTC.

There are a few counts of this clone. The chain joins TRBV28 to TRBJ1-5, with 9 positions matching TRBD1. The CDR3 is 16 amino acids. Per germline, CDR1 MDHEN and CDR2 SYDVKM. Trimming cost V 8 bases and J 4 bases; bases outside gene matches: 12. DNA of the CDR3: TGTGCCAGCGGGAGAGAAACAGGACAGGGGAATCAGCCCCAGCATTTT. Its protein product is CASGRETGQGNQPQHF.